This T cell receptor beta chain was sequenced during a study of CD8+CD57+ T cells in acquired aplastic anemia. Patients selected for sequencing had displayed CD8+CD57+ cell expansion by flow cytometry. Genomic DNA acted as the template from which TCR beta VDJ combination and CDR3 sequence profiling were carried out. TCRdb reanalysed the reads using MiXCR and keeps one entry per CDR3 protein. This table has some 160,000 distinct CDR3 sequences, about 48% appearing once. The sample comprised sorted CD4+, CD8+, or CD8+CD57+ T cells (not recorded which) from PBMCs. This clonotype was obtained from a human donor with aplastic anemia.

The CDR3 coding sequence is TGTGCCTGGGGTACCGGGGGTCCGGAGACCCAGTACTTC. It specifies CAWGTGGPETQYF. The V and J genes are TRBV30 and TRBJ2-5; D is possibly TRBD2 (6 bases). Germline lookup yields CDR1 GTSNPN and CDR2 SVGIG (reference sequence). With 5 bases removed from V and 5 bases from J, the gap between germline ends came to 15 bases. The CDR3 runs 13 residues.